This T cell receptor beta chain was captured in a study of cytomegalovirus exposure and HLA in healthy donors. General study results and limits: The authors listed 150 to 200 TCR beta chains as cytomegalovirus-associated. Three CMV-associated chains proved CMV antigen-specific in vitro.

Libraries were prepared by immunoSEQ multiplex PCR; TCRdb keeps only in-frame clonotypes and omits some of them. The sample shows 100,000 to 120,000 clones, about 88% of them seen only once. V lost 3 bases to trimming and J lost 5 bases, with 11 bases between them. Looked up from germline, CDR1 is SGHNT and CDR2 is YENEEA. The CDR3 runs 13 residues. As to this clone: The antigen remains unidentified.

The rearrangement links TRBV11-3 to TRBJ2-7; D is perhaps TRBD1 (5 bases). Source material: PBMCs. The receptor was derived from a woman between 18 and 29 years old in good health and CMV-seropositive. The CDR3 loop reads CASSFQGFDEQYF. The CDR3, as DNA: TGTGCCAGCAGCTTCCAGGGTTTCGACGAGCAGTACTTC.